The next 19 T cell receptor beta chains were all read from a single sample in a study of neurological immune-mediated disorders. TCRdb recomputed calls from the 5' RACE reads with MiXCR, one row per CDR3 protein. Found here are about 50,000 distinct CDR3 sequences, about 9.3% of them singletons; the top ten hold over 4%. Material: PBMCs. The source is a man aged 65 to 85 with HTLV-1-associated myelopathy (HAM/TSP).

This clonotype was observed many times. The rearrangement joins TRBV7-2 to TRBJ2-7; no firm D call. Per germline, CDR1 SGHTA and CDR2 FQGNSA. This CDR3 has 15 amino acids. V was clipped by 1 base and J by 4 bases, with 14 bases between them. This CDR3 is CASSLVSDLRYEQYF. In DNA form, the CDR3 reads TGTGCCAGCAGCTTAGTATCAGACTTGAGATACGAGCAGTACTTC.

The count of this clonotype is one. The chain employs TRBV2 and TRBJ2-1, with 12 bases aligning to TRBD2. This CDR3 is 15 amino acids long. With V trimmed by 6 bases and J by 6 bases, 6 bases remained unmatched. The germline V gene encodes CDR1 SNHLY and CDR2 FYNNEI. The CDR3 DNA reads TGTGCCAGCAGCCGGACTAGCGGGAACATCAATGAGCAGTTCTTC. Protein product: CASSRTSGNINEQFF.

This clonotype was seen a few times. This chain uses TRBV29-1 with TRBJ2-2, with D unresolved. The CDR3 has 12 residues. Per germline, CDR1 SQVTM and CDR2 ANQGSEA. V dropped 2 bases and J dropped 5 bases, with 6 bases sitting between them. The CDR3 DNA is TGCAGCGTTGAACACGTAACCGGGGAGCTGTTTTTT. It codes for CSVEHVTGELFF.

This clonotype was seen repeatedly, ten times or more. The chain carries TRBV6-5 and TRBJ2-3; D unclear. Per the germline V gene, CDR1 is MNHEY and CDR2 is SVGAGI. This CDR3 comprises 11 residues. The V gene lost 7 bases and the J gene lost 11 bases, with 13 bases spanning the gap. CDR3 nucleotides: TGTGCCAGCACCCACGGTTTCGGGCAGTATTTT. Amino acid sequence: CASTHGFGQYF.

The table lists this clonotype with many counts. In nucleotides, the CDR3 is TGTGCCAGCAGCGCAGCGGTATACAATGAGCAGTTCTTC. Protein product: CASSAAVYNEQFF. J is TRBJ2-1 and V is TRBV7-2, with D maybe TRBD2 (5 bases). Trimming took off 5 bases at V and 4 bases at J, with 9 bases between the two ends. This CDR3 spans 13 amino acids. Germline CDR1 SGHTA, CDR2 FQGNSA.

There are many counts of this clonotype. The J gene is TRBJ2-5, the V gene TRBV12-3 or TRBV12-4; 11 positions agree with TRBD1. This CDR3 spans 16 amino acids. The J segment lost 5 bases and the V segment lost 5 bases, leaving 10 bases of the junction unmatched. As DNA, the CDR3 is TGTGCCAGCAGTACCGGGACAGGGGGAAATTGGGAGACCCAGTACTTC. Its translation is CASSTGTGGNWETQYF.

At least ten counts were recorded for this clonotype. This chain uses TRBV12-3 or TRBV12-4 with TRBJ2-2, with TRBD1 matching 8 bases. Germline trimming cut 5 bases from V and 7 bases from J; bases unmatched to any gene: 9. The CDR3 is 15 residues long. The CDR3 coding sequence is TGTGCCAGCAGTCCCCAGGACAGGGCGGTCGGGGAGCTGTTTTTT. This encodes CASSPQDRAVGELFF.

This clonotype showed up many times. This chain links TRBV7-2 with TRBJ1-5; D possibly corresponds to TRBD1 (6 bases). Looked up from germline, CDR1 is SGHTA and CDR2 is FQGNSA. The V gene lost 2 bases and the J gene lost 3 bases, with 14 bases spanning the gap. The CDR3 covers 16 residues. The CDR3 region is CASSLYVTGYNQPQHF. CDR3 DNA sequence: TGTGCCAGCAGCTTATATGTGACAGGCTACAATCAGCCCCAGCATTTT. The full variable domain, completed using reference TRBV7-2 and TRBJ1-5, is GAGVSQSPSNKVTEKGKDVELRCDPISGHTALYWYRQSLGQGLEFLIYFQGNSAPDKSGLPSDRFSAERTGGSVSTLTIQRTQQEDSAVYLCASSLYVTGYNQPQHFGDGTRLSIL.

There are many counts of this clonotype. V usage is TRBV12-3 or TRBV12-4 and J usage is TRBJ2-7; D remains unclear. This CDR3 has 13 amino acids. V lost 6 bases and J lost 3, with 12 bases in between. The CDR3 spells CASSPGRSYEQYF. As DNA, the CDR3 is TGTGCCAGCAGCCCCGGGCGAAGCTACGAGCAGTACTTC.

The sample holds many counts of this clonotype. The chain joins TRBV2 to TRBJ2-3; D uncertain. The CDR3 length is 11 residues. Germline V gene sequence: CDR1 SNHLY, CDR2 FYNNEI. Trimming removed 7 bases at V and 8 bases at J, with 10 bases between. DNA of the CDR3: TGTGCCAGCACATGGAGCAGTACGCAGTATTTT. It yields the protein CASTWSSTQYF.

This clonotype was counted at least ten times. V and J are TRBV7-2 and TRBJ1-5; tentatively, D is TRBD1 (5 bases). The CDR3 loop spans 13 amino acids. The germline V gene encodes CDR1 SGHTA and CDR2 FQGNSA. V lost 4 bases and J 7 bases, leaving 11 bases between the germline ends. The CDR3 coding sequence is TGTGCCAGCAGCTGGGGCACGGGACAGCCCCAGCATTTT. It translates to CASSWGTGQPQHF.

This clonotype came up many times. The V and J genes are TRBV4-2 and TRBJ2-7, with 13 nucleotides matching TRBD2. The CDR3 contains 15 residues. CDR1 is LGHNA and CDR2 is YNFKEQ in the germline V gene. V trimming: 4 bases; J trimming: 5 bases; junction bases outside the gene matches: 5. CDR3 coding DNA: TGTGCCAGCAGCCCGCGACTAGCGGGAGGTGACGAGCAGTACTTC. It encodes CASSPRLAGGDEQYF.

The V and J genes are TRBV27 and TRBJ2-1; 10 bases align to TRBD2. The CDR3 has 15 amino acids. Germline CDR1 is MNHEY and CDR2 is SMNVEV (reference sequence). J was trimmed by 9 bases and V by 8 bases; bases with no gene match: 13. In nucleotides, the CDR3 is TGTGCCAGCCAAAAGGTTAGCGGGAGGATGGGTGAGCAGTTCTTC. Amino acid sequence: CASQKVSGRMGEQFF.

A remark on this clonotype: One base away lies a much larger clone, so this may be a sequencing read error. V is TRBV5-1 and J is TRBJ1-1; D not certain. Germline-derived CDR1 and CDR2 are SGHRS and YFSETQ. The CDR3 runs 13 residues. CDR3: CATSFWSTTEAFF. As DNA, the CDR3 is TGCGCCACCAGCTTTTGGTCGACGACTGAAGCTTTCTTT.

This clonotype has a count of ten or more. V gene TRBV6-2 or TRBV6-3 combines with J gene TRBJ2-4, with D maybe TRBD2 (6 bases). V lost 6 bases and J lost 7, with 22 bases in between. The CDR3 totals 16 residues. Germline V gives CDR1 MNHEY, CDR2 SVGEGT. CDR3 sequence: CASSHPTRIIQNIQYF. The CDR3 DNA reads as TGTGCCAGCAGCCACCCGACTAGGATAATCCAGAACATTCAGTACTTC.

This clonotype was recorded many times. The CDR3 DNA reads as TGTGCCAGCAGCTATACGGGACAGACCAACACTGAAGCTTTCTTT. Protein product: CASSYTGQTNTEAFF. This chain connects TRBV5-5 to TRBJ1-1; 7 bases align to TRBD1. With V trimmed by 3 bases and J by 2 bases, 7 bases remained unmatched. The CDR3 totals 15 residues. The germline V gene encodes CDR1 SGHKS and CDR2 YYEKEE (reference sequence).

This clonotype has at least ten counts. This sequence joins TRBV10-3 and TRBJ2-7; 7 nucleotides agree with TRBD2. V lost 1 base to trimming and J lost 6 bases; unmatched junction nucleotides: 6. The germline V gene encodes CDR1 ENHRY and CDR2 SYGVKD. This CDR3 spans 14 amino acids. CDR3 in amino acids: CAISELAGLGEQYF. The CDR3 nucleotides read TGTGCCATCAGTGAGTTGGCCGGACTAGGCGAGCAGTACTTC.

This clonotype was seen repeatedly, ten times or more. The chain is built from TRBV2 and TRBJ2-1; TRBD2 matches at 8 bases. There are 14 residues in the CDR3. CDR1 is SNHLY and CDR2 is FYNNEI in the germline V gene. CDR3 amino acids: CAGGAGGSYNEQFF. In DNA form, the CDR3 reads TGTGCAGGCGGTGCGGGAGGAAGCTACAATGAGCAGTTCTTC. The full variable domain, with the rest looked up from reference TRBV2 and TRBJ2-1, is EPEVTQTPSHQVTQMGQEVILRCVPISNHLYFYWYRQILGQKVEFLVSFYNNEISEKSEIFDDQFSVERPDGSNFTLKIRSTKLEDSAMYFCAGGAGGSYNEQFFGPGTRLTVL.

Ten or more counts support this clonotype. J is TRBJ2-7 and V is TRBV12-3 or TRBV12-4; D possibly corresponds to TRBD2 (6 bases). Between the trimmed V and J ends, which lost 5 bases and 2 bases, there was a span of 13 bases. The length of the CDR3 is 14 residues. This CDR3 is CASSRSGGPYEQYF. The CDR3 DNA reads TGTGCCAGCAGTCGAAGCGGAGGGCCCTACGAGCAGTACTTC.